Here is one TCR beta chain with its context. Its antigen is unknown. Genes and germline come from the mouse. The read halts 1 residue ahead of the CDR3 end, with the missing end drawn from the germline J gene. Survey-depth TCRbeta CDR3 sequencing reported V/J genes and productive frequencies. Repertoires were generated with immunoSEQ multiplex PCR, while TCRdb's copy carries only in-frame clones and drops some. Among some 47,000 clones, 73% were seen once, and the ten largest hold 0.5% to 0.6%. The sample belongs to a study of tissue T cells after allogeneic stem cell transplantation. General study points: Only a limited share of tissue TCRs appeared in blood or spleen. Within patients, tissue anatomy strongly shaped TCR repertoire composition. Some tissue clones might be persisting host cells; their alloreactivity or antigen specificity was not determined.

This CDR3 is built from 13 residues. Germline V CDR1 and CDR2: GKSSPN, SITVG. V lost 5 bases to trimming and J lost 0 bases, with 9 bases between them. V usage is TRBV31 and J usage is TRBJ2-3; a possible D gene is TRBD1 (6 bases). This TCR derives from a pool of C57BL/6 mice in good health. Specimen: sorted cells pooled from one or two spleens. Here the CDR3 reads CAWDRSSAETLYF. The part of the CDR3 DNA that was read is TGTGCCTGGGACAGGAGTAGTGCAGAAACGCTGTAT.